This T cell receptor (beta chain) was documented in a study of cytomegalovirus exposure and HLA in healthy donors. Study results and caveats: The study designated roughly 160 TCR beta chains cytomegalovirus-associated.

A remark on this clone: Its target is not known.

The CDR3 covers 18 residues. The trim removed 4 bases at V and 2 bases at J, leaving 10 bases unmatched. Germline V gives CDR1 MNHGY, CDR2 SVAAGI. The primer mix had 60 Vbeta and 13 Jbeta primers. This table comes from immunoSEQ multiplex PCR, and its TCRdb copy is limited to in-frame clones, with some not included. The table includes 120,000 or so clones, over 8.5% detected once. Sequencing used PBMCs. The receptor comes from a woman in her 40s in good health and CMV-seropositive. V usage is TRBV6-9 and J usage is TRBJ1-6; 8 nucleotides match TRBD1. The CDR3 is CASSFPPGQETYNSPLHF. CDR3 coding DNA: TGTGCCAGCAGTTTTCCTCCGGGACAGGAAACCTATAATTCACCCCTCCACTTT.